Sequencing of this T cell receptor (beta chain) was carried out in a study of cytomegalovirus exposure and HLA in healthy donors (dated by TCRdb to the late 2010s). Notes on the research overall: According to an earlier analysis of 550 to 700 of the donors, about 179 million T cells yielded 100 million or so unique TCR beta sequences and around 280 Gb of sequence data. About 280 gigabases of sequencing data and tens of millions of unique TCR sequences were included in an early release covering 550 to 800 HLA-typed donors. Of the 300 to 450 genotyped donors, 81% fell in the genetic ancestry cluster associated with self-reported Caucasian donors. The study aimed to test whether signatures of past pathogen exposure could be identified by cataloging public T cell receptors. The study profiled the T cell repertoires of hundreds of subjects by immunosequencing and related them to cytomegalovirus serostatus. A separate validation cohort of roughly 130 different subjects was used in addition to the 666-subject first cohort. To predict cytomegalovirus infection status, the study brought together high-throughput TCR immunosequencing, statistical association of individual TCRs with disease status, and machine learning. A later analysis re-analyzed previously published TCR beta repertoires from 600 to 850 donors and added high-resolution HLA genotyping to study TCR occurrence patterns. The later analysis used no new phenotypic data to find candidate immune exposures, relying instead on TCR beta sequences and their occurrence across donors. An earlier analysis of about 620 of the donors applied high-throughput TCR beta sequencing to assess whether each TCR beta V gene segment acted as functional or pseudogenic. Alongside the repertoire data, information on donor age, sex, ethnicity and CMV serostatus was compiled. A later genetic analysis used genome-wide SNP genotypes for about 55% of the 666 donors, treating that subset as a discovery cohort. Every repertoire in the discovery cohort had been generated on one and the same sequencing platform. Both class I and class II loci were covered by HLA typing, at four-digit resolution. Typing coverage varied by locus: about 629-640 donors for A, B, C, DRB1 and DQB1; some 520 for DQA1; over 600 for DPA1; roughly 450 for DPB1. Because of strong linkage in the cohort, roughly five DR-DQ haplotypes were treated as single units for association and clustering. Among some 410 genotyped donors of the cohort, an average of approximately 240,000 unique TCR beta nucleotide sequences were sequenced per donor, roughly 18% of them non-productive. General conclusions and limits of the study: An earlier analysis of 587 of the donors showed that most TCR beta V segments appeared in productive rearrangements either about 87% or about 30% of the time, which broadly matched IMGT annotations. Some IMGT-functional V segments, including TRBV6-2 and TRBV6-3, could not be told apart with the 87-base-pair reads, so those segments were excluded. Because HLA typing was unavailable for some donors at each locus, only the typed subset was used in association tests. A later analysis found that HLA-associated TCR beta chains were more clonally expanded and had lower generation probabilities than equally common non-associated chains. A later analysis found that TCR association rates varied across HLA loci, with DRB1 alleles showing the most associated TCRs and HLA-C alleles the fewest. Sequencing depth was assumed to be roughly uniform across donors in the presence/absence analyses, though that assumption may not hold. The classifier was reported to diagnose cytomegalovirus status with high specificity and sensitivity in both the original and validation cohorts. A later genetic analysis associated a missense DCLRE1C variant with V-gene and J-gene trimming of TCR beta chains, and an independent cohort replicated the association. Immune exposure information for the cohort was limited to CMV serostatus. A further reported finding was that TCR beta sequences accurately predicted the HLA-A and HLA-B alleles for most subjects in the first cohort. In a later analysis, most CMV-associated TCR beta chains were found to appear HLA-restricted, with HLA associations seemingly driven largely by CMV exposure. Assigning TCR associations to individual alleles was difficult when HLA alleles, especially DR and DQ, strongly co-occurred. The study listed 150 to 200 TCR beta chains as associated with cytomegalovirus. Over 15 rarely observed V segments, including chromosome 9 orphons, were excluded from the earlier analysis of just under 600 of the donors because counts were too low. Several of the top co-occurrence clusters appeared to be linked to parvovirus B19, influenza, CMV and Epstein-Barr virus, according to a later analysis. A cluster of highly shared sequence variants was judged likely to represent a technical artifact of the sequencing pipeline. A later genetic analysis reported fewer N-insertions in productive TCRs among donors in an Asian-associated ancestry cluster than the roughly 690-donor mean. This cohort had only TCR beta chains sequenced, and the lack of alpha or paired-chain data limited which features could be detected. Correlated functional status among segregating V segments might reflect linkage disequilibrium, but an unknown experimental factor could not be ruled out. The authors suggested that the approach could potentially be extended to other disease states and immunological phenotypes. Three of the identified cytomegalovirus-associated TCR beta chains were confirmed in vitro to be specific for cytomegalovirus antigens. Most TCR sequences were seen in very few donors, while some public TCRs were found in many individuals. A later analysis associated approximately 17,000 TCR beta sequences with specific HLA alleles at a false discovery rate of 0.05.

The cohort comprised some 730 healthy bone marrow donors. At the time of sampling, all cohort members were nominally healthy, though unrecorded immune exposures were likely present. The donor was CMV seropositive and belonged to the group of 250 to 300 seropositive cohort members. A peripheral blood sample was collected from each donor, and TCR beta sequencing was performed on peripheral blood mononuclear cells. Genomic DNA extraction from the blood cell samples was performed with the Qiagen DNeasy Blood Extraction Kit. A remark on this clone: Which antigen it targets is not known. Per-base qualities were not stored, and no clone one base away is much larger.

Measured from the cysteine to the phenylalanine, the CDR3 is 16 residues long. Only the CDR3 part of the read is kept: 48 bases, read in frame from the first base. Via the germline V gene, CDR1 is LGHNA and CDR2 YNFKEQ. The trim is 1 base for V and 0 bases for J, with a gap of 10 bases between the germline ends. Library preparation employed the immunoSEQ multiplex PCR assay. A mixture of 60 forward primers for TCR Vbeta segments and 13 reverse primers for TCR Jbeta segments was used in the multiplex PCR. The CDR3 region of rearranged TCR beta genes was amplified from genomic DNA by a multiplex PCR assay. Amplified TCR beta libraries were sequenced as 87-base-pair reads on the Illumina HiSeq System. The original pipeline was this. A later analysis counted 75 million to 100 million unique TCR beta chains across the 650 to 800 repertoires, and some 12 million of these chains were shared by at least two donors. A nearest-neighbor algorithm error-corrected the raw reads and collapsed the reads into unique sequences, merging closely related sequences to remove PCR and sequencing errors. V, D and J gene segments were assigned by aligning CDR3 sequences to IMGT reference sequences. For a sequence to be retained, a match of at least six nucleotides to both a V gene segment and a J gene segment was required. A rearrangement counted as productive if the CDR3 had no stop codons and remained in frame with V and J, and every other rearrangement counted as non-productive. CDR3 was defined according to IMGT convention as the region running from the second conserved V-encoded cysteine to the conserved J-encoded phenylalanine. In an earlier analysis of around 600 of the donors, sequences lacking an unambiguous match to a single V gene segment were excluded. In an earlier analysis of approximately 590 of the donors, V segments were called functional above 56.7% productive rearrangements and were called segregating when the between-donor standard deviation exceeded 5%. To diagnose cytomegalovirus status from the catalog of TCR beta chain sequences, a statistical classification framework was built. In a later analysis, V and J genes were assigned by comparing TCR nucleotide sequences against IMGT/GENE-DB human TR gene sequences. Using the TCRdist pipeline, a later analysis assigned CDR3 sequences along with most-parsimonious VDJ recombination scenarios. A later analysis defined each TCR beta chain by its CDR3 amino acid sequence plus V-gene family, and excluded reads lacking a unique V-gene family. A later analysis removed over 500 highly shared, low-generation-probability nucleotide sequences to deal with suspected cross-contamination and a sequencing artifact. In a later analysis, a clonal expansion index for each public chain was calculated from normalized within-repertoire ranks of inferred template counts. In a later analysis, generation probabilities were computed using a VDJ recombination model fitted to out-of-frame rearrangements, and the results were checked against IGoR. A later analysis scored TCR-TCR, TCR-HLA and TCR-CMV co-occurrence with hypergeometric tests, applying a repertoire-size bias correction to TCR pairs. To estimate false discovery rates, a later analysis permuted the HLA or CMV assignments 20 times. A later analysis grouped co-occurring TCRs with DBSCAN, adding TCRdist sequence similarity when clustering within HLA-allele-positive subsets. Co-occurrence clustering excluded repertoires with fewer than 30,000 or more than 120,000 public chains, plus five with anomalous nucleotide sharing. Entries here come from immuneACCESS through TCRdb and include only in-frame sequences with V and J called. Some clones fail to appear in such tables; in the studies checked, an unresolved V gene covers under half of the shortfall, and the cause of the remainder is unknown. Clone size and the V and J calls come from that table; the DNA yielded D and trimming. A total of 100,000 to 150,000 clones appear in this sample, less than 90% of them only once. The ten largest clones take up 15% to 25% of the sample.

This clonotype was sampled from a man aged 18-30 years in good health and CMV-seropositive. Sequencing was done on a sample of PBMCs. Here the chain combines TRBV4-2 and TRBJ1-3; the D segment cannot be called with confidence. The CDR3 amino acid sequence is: CASSQAGSASGNTIYF. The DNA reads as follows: TGTGCCAGCAGCCAAGCGGGGAGTGCCTCTGGAAACACCATATATTTT.